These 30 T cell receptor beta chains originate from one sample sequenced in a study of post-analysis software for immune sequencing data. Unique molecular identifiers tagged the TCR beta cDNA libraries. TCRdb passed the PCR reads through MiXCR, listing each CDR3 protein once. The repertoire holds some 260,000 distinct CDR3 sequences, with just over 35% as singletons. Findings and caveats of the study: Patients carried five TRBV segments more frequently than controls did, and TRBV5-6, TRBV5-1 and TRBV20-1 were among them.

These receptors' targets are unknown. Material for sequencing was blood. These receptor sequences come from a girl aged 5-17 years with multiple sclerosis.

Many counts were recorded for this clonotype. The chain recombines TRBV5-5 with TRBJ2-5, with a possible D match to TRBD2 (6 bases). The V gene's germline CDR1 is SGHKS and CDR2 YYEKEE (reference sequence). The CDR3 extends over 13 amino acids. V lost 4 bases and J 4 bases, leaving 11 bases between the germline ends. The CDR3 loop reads CASSGGLGETQYF. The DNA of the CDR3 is TGTGCCAGCAGCGGGGGACTGGGAGAGACCCAGTACTTC. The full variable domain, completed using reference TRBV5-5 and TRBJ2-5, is DAGVTQSPTHLIKTRGQQVTLRCSPISGHKSVSWYQQVLGQGPQFIFQYYEKEERGRGNFPDRFSARQFPNYSSELNVNALLLGDSALYLCASSGGLGETQYFGPGTRLLVL.

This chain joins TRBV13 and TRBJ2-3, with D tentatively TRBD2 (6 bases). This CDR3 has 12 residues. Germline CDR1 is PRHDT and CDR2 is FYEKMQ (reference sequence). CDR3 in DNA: TGTTTCAGCACGGGGGTCGGAGATACGCAGTATTTT. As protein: CFSTGVGDTQYF.

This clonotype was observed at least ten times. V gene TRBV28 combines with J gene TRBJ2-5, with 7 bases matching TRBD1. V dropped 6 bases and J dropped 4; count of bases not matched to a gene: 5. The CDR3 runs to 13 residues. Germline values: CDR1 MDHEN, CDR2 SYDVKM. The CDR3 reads CASSRQGTETQYF. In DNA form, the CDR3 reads TGTGCCAGCAGCAGACAGGGAACAGAGACCCAGTACTTC.

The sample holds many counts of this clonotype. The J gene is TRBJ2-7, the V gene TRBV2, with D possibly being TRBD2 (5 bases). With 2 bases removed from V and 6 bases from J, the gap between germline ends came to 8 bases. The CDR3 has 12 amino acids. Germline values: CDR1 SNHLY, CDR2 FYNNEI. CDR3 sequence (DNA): TGTGCCAGCAGTGAAATTCGGGGCGAGCAGTACTTC. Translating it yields CASSEIRGEQYF.

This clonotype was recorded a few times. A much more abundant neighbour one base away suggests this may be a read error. This CDR3 is CATSGSQVGETQYF. CDR3 sequence (DNA): TGTGCCACCAGTGGGTCCCAGGTAGGAGAGACCCAGTACTTC. The chain is built from TRBV10-3 and TRBJ2-5, with D hard to call. The CDR3 is made up of 14 amino acids. Germline V gene data show CDR1 as ENHRY and CDR2 as SYGVKD.

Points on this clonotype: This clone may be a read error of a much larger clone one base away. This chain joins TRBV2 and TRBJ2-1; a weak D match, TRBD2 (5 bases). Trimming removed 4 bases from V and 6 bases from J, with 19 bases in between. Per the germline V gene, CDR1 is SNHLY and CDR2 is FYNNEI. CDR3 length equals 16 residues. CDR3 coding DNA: TGTGCCAGCAGTGGGCGCCTGCGGGCCCTCCCCAATGAGCAGTTCTTC. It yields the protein CASSGRLRALPNEQFF.

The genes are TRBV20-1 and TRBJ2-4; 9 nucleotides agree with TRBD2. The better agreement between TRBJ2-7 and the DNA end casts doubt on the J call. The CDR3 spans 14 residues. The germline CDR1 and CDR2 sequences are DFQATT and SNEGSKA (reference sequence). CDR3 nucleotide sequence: TGCAGTGCTAGGCCGGCTAGCGGGGAACTCGAGCAGTACTTC. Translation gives CSARPASGELEQYF.

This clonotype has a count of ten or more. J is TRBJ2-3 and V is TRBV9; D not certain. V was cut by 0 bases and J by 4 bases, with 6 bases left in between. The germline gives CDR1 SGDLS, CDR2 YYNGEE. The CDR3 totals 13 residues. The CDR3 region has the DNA TGTGCCAGCAGCGTAGCCAACGCAGATACGCAGTATTTT. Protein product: CASSVANADTQYF.

CDR3 amino acids: CASRQATSTDTQYF. The CDR3 DNA reads as TGTGCCAGCAGACAGGCTACTAGCACAGATACGCAGTATTTT. The rearrangement joins TRBV6-5 to TRBJ2-3; a weak D match, TRBD1 (5 bases). The V gene's germline CDR1 is MNHEY and CDR2 SVGAGI. The CDR3 is 14 residues long. V lost 6 bases and J 0 bases, leaving 10 bases between the germline ends.

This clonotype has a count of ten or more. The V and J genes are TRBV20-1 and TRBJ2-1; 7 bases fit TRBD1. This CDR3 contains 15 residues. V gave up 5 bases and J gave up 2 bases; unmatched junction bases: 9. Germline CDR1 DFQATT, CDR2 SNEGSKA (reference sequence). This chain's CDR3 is CSALTGKEAYNEQFF. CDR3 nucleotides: TGCAGTGCTCTGACAGGGAAGGAGGCCTACAATGAGCAGTTCTTC.

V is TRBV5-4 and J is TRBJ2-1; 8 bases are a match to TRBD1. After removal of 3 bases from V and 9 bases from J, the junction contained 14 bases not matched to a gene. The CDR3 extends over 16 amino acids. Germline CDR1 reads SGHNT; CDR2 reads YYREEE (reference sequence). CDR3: CASSSGGQGRTGEQFF. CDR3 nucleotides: TGTGCCAGCAGCTCGGGTGGACAGGGACGTACCGGTGAGCAGTTCTTC. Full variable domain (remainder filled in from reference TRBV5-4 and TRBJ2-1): ETGVTQSPTHLIKTRGQQVTLRCSSQSGHNTVSWYQQALGQGPQFIFQYYREEENGRGNFPPRFSGLQFPNYSSELNVNALELDDSALYLCASSSGGQGRTGEQFFGPGTRLTVL.

CDR3 bases: TGTGCTAGTGTTCAGGGCCCGAACACTGAAGCTTTCTTT. It specifies CASVQGPNTEAFF. This rearrangement joins TRBV12-5 to TRBJ1-1, with a weak D call TRBD1 (5 bases). V was pared by 7 bases and J by 1 base, with 10 bases between. The CDR3 totals 13 residues. Germline assignment: CDR1 LGHNT and CDR2 FRNRAP. The full variable domain, in which reference TRBV12-5 and TRBJ1-1 provide the parts outside the CDR3, is DARVTQTPRHKVTEMGQEVTMRCQPILGHNTVFWYRQTMMQGLELLAYFRNRAPLDDSGMPKDRFSAEMPDATLATLKIQPSEPRDSAVYFCASVQGPNTEAFFGQGTRLTVV.

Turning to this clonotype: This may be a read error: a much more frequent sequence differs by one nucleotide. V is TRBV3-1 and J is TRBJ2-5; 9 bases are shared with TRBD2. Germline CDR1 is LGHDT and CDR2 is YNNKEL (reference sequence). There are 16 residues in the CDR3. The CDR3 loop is CARSQVRSGGQETQYF. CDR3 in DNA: TGTGCCCGCAGCCAAGTTCGCAGCGGGGGGCAAGAGACCCAGTACTTC.

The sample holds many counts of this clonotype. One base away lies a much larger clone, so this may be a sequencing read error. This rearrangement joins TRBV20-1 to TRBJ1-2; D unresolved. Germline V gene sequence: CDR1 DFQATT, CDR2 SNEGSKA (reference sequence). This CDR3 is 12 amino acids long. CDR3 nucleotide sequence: TGCAGGGCGAGCGGCAACCACTATGGCTACACCTTC. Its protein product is CRASGNHYGYTF.

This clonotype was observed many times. CDR3 protein: CASSVGDRDADTQYF. The CDR3 nucleotides read TGTGCCAGCAGCGTAGGTGACAGGGATGCAGATACGCAGTATTTT. This rearrangement joins TRBV9 to TRBJ2-3; TRBD1 agrees at 7 bases. The V gene's germline CDR1 is SGDLS and CDR2 YYNGEE. This CDR3 spans 15 amino acids. V was pared by 0 bases and J by 4 bases, with 5 bases of the junction left unmatched.

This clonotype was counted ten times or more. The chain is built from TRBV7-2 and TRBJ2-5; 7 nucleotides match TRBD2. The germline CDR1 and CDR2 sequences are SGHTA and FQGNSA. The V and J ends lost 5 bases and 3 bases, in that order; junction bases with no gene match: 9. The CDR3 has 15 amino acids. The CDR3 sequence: CASSDLLAGEETQYF. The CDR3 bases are TGTGCCAGCAGCGACCTACTCGCGGGGGAAGAGACCCAGTACTTC.

DNA for the CDR3: TGTGCCAGCAGCTCATTAGGAGGGGTAAATGAGCAGTTCTTC. This encodes CASSSLGGVNEQFF. V usage is TRBV7-3 and J usage is TRBJ2-1, with a tentative D call TRBD2 (6 bases). The CDR3 runs 14 residues. Germline V gene data show CDR1 as SGHTA and CDR2 as FQGTGA. V lost 4 bases to trimming and J lost 7 bases, with 14 bases between them.

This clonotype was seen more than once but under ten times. CDR3 sequence (DNA): TGCAGCGTTGAAGATCCTTTCTCTGGAAACACCATATATTTT. This gives the protein CSVEDPFSGNTIYF. This chain joins TRBV29-1 and TRBJ1-3; D call uncertain. The CDR3 is made up of 14 amino acids. With 0 bases removed from V and 0 bases from J, the gap between germline ends came to 6 bases. The germline V gene has CDR1 SQVTM and CDR2 ANQGSEA.

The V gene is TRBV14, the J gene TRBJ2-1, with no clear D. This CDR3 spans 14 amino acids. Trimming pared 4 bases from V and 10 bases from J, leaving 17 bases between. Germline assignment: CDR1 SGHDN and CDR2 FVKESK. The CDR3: CASSLNYGLSEQFF. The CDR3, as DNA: TGTGCCAGCAGCCTTAACTATGGGCTCAGCGAGCAGTTCTTC.

For the CDR3, the DNA is TGTGCCAGCAGCTTAGATTCGACTAGCCGGCCTTATACGCAGTATTTT. This codes for CASSLDSTSRPYTQYF. V is TRBV7-2 and J is TRBJ2-3; the match to TRBD2 covers 7 bases. V lost 1 base to trimming and J lost 7 bases; unmatched junction nucleotides: 11. CDR1 SGHTA and CDR2 FQGNSA come from the germline V gene. The CDR3 is 16 amino acids.

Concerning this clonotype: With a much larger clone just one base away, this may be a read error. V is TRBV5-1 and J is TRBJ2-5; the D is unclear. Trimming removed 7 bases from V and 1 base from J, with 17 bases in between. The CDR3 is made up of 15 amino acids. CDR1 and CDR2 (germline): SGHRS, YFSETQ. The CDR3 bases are TGCGCCAGCGGCTCCAGTCGGCCAGGCCAAGAGACCCAGTACTTC. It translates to CASGSSRPGQETQYF.

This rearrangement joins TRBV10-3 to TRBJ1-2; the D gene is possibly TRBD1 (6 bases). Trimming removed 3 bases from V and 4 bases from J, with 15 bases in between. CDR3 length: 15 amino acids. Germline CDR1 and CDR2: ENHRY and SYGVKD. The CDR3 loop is CAISDPGAISYGYTF. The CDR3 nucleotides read TGTGCCATCAGTGATCCGGGGGCAATTAGCTATGGCTACACCTTC.

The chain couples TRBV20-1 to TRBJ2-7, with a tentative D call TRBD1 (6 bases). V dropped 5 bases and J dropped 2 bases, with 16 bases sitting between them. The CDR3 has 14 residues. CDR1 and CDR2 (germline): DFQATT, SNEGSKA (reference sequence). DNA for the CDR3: TGCAGTGCTCCCTTCCCAGGGGATACCTACGAGCAGTACTTC. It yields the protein CSAPFPGDTYEQYF.

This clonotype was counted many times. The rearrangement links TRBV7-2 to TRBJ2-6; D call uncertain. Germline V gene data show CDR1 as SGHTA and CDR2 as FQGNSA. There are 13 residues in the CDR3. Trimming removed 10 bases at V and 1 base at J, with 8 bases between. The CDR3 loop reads CAMGLSGANVLTF. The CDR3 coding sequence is TGTGCCATGGGGTTATCTGGGGCCAACGTCCTGACTTTC.

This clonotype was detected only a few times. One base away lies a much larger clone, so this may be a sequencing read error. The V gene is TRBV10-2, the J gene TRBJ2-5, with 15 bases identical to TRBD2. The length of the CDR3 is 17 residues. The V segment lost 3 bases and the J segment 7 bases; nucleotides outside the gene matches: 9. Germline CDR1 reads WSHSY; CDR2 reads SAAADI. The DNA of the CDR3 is TGCGCCAGCAGTGATGTAATGGGACTAGCGGGGGGAGGGACCCAGTACTTC. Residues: CASSDVMGLAGGGTQYF.

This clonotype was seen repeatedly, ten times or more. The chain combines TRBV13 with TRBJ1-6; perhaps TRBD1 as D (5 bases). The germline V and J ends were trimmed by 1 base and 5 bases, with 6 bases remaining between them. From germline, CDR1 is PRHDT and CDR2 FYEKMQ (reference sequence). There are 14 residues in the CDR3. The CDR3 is CASSLVRDNSPLHF. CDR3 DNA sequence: TGTGCCAGCAGCTTAGTCAGGGATAATTCACCCCTCCACTTT.

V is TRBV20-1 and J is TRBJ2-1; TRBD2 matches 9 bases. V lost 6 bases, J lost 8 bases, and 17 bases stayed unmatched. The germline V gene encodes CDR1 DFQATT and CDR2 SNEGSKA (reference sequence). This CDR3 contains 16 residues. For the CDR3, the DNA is TGCAGTGCCCTAGGCGGCTCGGGACTAGCTAATGATGAGCAGTTCTTC. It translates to CSALGGSGLANDEQFF.

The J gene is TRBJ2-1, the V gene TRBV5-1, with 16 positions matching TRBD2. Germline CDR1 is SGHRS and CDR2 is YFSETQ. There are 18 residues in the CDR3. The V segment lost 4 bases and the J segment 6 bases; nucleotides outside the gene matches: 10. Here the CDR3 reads CASSPEGLAGGRLNEQFF. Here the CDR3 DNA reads TGCGCCAGCAGCCCGGAGGGACTAGCGGGGGGGCGTCTCAATGAGCAGTTCTTC.

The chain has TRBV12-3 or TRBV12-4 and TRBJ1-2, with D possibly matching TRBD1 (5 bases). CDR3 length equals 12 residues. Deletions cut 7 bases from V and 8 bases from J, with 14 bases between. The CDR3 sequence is CASTVGGAGYTF. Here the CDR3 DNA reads TGTGCCAGCACCGTTGGTGGGGCGGGCTACACCTTC.

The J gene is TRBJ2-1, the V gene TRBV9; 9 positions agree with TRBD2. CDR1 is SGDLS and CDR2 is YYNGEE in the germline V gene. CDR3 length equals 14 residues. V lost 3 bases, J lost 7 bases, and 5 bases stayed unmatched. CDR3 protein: CASSGASGINEQFF. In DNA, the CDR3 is TGTGCCAGCAGCGGGGCTAGCGGGATAAATGAGCAGTTCTTC.